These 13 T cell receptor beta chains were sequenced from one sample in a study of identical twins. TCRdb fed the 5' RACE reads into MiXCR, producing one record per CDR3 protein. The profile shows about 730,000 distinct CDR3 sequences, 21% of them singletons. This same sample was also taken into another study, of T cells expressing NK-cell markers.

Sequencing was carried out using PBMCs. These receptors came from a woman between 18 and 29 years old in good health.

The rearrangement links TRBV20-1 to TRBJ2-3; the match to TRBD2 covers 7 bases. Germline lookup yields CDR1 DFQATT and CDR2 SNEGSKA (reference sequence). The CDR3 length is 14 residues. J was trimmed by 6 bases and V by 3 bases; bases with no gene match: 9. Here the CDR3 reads CSARAGGSLDTQYF. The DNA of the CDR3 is TGCAGTGCTAGGGCGGGCGGGAGTCTTGATACGCAGTATTTT.

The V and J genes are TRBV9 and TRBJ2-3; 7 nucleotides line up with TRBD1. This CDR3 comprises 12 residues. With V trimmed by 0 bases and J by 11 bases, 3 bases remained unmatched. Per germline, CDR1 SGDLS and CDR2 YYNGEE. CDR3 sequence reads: CASSVAGDRQYF. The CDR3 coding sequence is TGTGCCAGCAGCGTAGCTGGGGACAGGCAGTATTTT. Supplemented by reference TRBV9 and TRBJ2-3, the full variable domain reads DSGVTQTPKHLITATGQRVTLRCSPRSGDLSVYWYQQSLDQGLQFLIQYYNGEERAKGNILERFSAQQFPDLHSELNLSSLELGDSALYFCASSVAGDRQYFGPGTRLTVL.

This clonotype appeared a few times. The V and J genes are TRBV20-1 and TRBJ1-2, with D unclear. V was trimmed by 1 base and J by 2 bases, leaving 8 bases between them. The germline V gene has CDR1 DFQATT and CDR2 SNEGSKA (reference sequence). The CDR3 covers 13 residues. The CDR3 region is CSARVLENYGYTF. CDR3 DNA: TGCAGTGCTAGAGTTCTCGAAAACTATGGCTACACCTTC.

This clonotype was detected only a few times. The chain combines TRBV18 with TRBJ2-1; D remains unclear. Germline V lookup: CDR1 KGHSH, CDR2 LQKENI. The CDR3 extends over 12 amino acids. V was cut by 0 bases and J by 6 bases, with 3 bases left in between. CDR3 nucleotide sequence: TGTGCCAGCTCACCACCGGTCAATGAGCAGTTCTTC. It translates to CASSPPVNEQFF.

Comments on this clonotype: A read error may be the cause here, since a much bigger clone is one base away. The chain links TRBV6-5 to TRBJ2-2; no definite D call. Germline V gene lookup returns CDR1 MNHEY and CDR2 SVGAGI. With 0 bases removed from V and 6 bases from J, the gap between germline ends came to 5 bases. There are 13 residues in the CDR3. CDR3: CASSYSDPGELFF. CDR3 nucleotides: TGTGCCAGCAGTTACTCAGACCCCGGGGAGCTGTTTTTT.

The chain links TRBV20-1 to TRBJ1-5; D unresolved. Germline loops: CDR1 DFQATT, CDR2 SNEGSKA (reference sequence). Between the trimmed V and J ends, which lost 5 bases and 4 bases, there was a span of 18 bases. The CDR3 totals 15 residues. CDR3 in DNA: TGCAGTGCTTTGAGTCGAAACCGGGCAAATCAGCCCCAGCATTTT. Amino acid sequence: CSALSRNRANQPQHF.

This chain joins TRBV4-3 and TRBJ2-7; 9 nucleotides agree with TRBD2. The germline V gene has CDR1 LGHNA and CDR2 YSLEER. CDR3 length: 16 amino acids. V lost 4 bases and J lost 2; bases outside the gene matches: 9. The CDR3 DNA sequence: TGCGCCAGCAGCCCGGGGGCTAGCGGGAATGCCTACGAGCAGTACTTC. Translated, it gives CASSPGASGNAYEQYF.

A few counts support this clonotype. CDR3 DNA sequence: TGTGCCAGCAGTTTTGGAGGGAGGGCCATGAGGGAGCTGTTTTTT. The encoded protein is CASSFGGRAMRELFF. The chain links TRBV12-3 or TRBV12-4 to TRBJ2-2, with TRBD2 identical over 7 bases. This CDR3 has 15 amino acids. V was clipped by 3 bases and J by 9 bases; unmatched bases: 10.

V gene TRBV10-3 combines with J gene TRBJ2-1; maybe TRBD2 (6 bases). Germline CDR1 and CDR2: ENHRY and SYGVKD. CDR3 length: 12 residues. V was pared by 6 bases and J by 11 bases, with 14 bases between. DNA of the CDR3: TGTGCCATCAGCCGGGACTCGGGGAAGCAGTTCTTC. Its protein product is CAISRDSGKQFF.

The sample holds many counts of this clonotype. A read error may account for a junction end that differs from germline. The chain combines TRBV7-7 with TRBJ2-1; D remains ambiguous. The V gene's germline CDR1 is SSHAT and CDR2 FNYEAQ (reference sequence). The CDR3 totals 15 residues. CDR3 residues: CASSQTRSSYNEQFF. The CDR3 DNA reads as TGTGCTAGCAGCCAGACTCGCTCATCCTACAATGAGCAGTTCTTC.

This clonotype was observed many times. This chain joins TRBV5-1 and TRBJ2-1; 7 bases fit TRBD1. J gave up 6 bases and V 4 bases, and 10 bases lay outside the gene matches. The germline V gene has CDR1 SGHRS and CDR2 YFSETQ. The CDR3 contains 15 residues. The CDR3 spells CASSRLTGSVNEQFF. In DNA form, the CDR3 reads TGCGCCAGCAGCCGGCTGACAGGGTCGGTCAATGAGCAGTTCTTC.

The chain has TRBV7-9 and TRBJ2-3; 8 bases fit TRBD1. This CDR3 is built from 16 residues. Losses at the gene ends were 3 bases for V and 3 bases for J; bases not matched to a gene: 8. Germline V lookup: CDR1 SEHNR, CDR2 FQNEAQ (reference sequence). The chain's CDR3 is CASSFDRGLATDTQYF. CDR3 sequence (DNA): TGTGCCAGCAGCTTTGACAGGGGTTTGGCGACAGATACGCAGTATTTT.

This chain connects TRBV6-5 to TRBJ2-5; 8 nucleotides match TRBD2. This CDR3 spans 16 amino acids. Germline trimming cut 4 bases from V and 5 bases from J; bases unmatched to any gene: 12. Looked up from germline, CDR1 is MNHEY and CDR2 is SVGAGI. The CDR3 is CASSSFGRAASETQYF. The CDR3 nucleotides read TGTGCCAGCAGTTCTTTCGGGAGGGCCGCTAGCGAGACCCAGTACTTC.